These T cell receptor beta chains were read from a single sample in a study of beta chain features in type 1 diabetes. Data came from immunoSEQ multiplex PCR; TCRdb stores just in-frame clones and leaves some out. The sample lists roughly 45,000 clones; approximately 48% were seen once. Material: stem cell memory CD4+ T cells from blood. These receptors were obtained from a woman in her twenties or thirties in good health. The CDR3 runs from the conserved cysteine through the conserved F or W.

j_gene	v_gene	CDR3aa
TRBJ2-1	TRBV4-2	CASSQDPPLAGGNEQFF
TRBJ2-5	TRBV5-1	CASSLLAGGLQETQYF
TRBJ1-2	TRBV13	CASSFRDTTNYGYTF
TRBJ2-2	TRBV28	CASSHRVAKTGELFF
TRBJ2-7	TRBV19	CASSWEYEQYF
TRBJ2-1	TRBV6-5	CASSYVAPGQHNEQFF
TRBJ2-1	TRBV6-5	CASSYSSRGPYNEQFF
TRBJ1-1	TRBV7-9	CASSNIQGTEAFF
TRBJ1-2	TRBV28	CASSSTRTGLNYGYTF
TRBJ2-7	TRBV11-2	CASSLGSSGNYEQYF
TRBJ2-7	TRBV14	CASSPHFGQGVGQQYF
TRBJ2-1	TRBV7-3	CASSPAGDTYNEQFF
TRBJ2-7	TRBV7-2	CASSATGSITYEQYF
TRBJ1-1	TRBV18	CASSRAQGARWDTEAFF
TRBJ2-1	TRBV4-2	CASSAGIQAIRQFF
NA	TRBV4-1	CASSQNRQGGNEQYF
TRBJ2-5	TRBV7-2	CASGYPVQETQYF
TRBJ2-3	TRBV6-1	CASSSQGIRTDTQYF
TRBJ1-4	TRBV27	CASSATGAIDLFF
TRBJ1-2	TRBV5-4	CASSLTGATYYGYTF
TRBJ2-3	TRBV6-1	CASSSPGGTDTQYF
TRBJ2-1	TRBV29-1	CSVMSSYNEQFF
TRBJ2-2	TRBV7-2	CASSLSQAGGNTGELFF
TRBJ2-7	TRBV18	CASSPGTGSYEQYF
TRBJ2-1	TRBV27	CASSFRTSGRALSYNEQFF
TRBJ2-7	TRBV29-1	CSIGGQGGSYEQYF
TRBJ2-4	TRBV28	CASSPTGQLAKNIQYF
TRBJ2-5	TRBV28	CASSSSGTGKETQYF
TRBJ1-1	TRBV5-8	CASSLRGWRMNTEAFF
TRBJ2-6	TRBV4-3	CASSQDPRQGAFSGANVLTF
TRBJ2-3	TRBV7-2	CASSLWALSTDTQYF
TRBJ2-3	TRBV28	CASSSASGQGFTDTQYF
TRBJ1-2	TRBV6-5	CASSYESRGLFGYTF
TRBJ2-5	TRBV6-1	CASSLDRGLQETQYF
TRBJ2-7	TRBV2	CASNGQGAYEQYF
TRBJ2-1	TRBV4-3	CASSQTYNEQFF
TRBJ2-7	TRBV7-2	CASSPMTGAYEQYF